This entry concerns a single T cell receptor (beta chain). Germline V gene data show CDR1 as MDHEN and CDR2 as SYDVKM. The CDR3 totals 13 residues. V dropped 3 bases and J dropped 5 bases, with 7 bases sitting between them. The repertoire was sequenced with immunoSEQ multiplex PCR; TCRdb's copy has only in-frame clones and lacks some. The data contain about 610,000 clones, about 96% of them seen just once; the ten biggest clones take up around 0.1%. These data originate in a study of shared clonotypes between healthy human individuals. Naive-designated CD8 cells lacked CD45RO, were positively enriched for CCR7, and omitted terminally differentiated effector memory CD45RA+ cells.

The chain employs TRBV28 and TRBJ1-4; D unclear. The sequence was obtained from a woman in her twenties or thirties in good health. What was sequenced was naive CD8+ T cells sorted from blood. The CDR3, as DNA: TGTGCCAGCAGTTTCGGAGGGAATGAAAAACTGTTTTTT. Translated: CASSFGGNEKLFF.